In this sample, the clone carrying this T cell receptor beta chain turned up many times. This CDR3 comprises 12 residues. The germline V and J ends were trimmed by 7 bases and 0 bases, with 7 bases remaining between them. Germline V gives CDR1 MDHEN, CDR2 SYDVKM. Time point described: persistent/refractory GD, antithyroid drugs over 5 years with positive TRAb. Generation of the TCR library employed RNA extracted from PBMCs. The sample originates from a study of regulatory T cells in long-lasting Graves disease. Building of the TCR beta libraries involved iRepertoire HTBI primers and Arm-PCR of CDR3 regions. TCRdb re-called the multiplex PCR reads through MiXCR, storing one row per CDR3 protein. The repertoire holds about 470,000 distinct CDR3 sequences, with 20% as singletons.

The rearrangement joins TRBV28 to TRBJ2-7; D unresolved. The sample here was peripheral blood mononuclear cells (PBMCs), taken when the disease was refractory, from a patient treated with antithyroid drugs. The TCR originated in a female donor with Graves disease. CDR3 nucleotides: TGTGCCAGCACCTCAGACTCCTACGAGCAGTACTTC. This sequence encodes CASTSDSYEQYF.